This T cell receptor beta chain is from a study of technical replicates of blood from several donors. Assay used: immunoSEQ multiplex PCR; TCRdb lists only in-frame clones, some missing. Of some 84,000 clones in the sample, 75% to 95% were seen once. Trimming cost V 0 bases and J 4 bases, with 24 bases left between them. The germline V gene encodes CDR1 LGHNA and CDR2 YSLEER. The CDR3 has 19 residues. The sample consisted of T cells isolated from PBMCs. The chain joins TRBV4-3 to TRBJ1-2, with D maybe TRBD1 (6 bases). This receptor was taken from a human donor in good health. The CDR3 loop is CASSQDWGHLSVGFYGYTF. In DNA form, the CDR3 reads TGCGCCAGCAGCCAAGATTGGGGACATCTCTCAGTGGGATTCTATGGCTACACCTTC.